These 6 T cell receptor beta chains originate from one sample sequenced in a study of vaccination and CD4 T cells after COVID-19. Cultured CD4+ T cells had their DNA profiled by the Oncomine TCR Beta short-read assay. TCRdb re-called the PCR reads through MiXCR, storing one row per CDR3 protein. The table has roughly 8,700 distinct CDR3 sequences, 40% to 60% seen once. Documented treatment: roughly 10-day PBMC culture with coronavirus spike peptide pools or control peptides (ViraFEST assay). CD4+ T cells of the unexposed donor were collected before the COVID-19 pandemic (2011-2018). Antigens of these TCRs are unknown. Sequencing was carried out using CD4+ T cells from blood, cultured in vitro. Receptors were obtained from a human donor in good health.

The gene calls are TRBV20-1 and TRBJ2-5; 10 bases align to TRBD1. J gave up 1 base and V 4 bases, and 3 bases lay outside the gene matches. Germline V gene lookup returns CDR1 DFQATT and CDR2 SNEGSKA (reference sequence). The CDR3 loop spans 14 amino acids. DNA for the CDR3: TGCAGTGCTATAGGACAGGGGGGCCAAGAGACCCAGTACTTC. Translated, it gives CSAIGQGGQETQYF.

The chain is built from TRBV30 and TRBJ2-5; D assignment may be TRBD1 or TRBD2 (5 bases each). Germline V lookup: CDR1 GTSNPN, CDR2 SVGIG (reference sequence). CDR3 length: 13 residues. V was trimmed by 3 bases and J by 5 bases, leaving 13 bases between them. Written as DNA, the CDR3 is TGTGCCTGGAGCTCCGGGACCCGGGAGACCCAGTACTTC. Its translation is CAWSSGTRETQYF.

CDR3 sequence: CATSRTGLNTEAFF. In DNA form, the CDR3 reads TGTGCCACCAGCAGAACAGGGCTTAACACTGAAGCTTTCTTT. The rearrangement joins TRBV15 to TRBJ1-1; possible D gene TRBD1, 6 bases. The V gene's germline CDR1 is LNHNV and CDR2 YYDKDF (reference sequence). This CDR3 comprises 14 residues. The V end was cut by 2 bases, the J end by 2 bases, with 9 bases between.

This chain links TRBV4-1 with TRBJ2-3; no reliable D call. The CDR3 has 17 residues. CDR1 MGHRA and CDR2 YSYEKL come from the germline V gene. Trimming cost V 5 bases and J 0 bases, with 18 bases left between them. CDR3 residues: CASSSYAGPSSTDTQYF. As DNA, the CDR3 is TGCGCCAGCAGCTCATACGCAGGCCCCTCTAGCACAGATACGCAGTATTTT.

The rearrangement uses TRBV28 and TRBJ1-1; D not resolved. Germline CDR1 reads MDHEN; CDR2 reads SYDVKM. The CDR3 spans 14 residues. The V and J ends lost 5 bases and 5 bases respectively, with 15 bases between them. CDR3 nucleotide sequence: TGTGCCAGCAGTGGCACAGCTCCGAGAACTGAAGCTTTCTTT. Translated, it gives CASSGTAPRTEAFF.

The chain recombines TRBV5-1 with TRBJ1-2; TRBD1 matches at 8 bases. The germline CDR1 and CDR2 sequences are SGHRS and YFSETQ. CDR3 size: 14 residues. V shed 4 bases, J shed 4 bases, and the junction held 6 bases outside the gene matches. This CDR3 is CASSDRGRSYGYTF. The CDR3, as DNA: TGCGCCAGCAGCGACAGGGGCAGATCCTATGGCTACACCTTC.